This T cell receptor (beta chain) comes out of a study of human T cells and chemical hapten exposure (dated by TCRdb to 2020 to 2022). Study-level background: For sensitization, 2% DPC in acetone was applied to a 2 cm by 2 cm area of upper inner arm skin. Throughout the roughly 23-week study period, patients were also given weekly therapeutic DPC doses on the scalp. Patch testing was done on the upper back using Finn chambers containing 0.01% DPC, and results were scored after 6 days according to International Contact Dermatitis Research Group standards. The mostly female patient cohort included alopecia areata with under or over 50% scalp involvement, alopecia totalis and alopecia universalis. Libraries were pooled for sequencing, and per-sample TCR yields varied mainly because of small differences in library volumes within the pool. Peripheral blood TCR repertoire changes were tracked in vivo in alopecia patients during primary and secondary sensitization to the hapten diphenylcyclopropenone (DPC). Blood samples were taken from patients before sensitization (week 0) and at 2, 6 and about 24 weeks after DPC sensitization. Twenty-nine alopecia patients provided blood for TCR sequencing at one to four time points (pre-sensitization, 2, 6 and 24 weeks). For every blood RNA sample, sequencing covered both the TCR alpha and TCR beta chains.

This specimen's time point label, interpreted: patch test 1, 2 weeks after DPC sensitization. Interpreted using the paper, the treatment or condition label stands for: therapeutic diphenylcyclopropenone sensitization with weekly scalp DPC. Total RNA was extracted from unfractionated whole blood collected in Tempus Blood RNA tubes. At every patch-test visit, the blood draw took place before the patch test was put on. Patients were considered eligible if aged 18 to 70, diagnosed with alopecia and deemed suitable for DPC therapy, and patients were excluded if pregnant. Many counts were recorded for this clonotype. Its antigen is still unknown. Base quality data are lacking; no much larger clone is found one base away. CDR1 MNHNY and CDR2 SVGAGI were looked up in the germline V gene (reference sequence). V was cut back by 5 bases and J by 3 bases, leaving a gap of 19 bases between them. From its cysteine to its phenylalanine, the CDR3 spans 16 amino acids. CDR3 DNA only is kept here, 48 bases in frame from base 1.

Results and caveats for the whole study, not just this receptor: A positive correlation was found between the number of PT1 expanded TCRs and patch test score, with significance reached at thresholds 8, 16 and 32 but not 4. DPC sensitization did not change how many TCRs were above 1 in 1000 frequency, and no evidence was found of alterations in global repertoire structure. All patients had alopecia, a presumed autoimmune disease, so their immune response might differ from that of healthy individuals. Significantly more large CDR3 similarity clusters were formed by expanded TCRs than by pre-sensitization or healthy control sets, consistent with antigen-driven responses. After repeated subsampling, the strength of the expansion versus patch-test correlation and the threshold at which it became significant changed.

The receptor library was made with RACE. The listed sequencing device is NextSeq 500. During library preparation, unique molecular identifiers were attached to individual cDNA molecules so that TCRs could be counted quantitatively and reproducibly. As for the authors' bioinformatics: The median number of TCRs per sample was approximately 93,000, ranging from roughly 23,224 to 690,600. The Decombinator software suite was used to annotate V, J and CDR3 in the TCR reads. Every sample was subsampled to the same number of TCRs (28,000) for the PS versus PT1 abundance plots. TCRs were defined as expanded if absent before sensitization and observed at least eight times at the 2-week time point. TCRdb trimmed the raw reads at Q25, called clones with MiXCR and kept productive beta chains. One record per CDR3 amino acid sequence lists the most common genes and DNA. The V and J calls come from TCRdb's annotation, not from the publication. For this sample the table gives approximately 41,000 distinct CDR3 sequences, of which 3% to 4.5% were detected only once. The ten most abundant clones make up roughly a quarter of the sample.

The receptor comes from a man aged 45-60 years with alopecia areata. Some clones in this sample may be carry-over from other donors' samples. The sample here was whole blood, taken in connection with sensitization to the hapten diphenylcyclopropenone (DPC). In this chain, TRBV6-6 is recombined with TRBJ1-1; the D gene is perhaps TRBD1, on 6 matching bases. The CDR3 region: CASSPMAGVLDTEAFF. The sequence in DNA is TGTGCCAGCAGTCCAATGGCAGGGGTTTTGGACACTGAAGCTTTCTTT.